This T cell receptor (beta chain) came from a study of OX40 agonist ivuxolimab in advanced cancers. Looking at the study overall: The study gave patients intravenous ivuxolimab at 0.01 to 10 mg/kg every 2 weeks. Patients in dose escalation had liver, melanoma, kidney or head and neck cancers.

TCRdb keeps only in-frame clones here, not all; method: immunoSEQ multiplex PCR. The sample records some 19,000 clones, 65% to 90% being singletons. CDR3 length: 14 residues. V gene TRBV7-5 combines with J gene TRBJ2-7. TRBV7-5 is a known pseudogene. Sequencing used CD4+ or CD8+ T cells sorted from blood, obtained in a trial of the OX40 agonist ivuxolimab. The sequence derives from an adult with an advanced solid tumor such as melanoma, head and neck, liver or kidney cancer. CDR3 sequence reads: CVRSRSTFSYEQYF. In DNA, the CDR3 is TGTGTCAGAAGCCGCAGTACTTTCTCCTACGAGCAGTACTTC.